This T cell receptor beta chain was sequenced in a study of blood T cell repertoires in COVID-19. Study as a whole: COVID-19 samples, acute and convalescent, were from the United States, Italy and Spain.

With V trimmed by 3 bases and J by 0 bases, 6 bases remained unmatched. The CDR3 contains 17 residues. Germline values: CDR1 SEHNR, CDR2 FQNEAQ (reference sequence). Produced via immunoSEQ multiplex PCR; TCRdb's table is partial and in-frame only. The data show 120,000 to 150,000 clones, 80% to 90% seen once. This sequence joins TRBV7-9 and TRBJ2-1; 9 positions match TRBD2. This receptor was identified in a woman between 55 and 75 years old with acute or convalescent COVID-19. Sequencing was performed on peripheral blood. CDR3 sequence reads: CASSFPLAGDSYNEQFF. The CDR3 nucleotides read TGTGCCAGCAGCTTCCCCTTAGCGGGGGACTCCTACAATGAGCAGTTCTTC.